The T cell receptor beta chain under discussion was sequenced for a study of T cells and Merkel cell carcinoma outcomes. Libraries were prepared by immunoSEQ multiplex PCR; TCRdb keeps only in-frame clonotypes and omits some of them. The table lists some 19,000 clones, roughly 82% of them singletons, with over 3% in the top ten. There are 12 residues in the CDR3. Germline CDR1 and CDR2: SEHNR and FQNEAQ (reference sequence). Deletions cut 7 bases from V and 5 bases from J, with 11 bases between. This chain joins TRBV7-9 and TRBJ2-5; no definite D call. The sequenced material came from tumor tissue from Merkel cell carcinoma. The TCR was taken from a human donor with Merkel cell carcinoma. This chain's CDR3 is CASTQFEETQYF. As DNA, the CDR3 is TGTGCCAGCACGCAATTTGAGGAGACCCAGTACTTC.